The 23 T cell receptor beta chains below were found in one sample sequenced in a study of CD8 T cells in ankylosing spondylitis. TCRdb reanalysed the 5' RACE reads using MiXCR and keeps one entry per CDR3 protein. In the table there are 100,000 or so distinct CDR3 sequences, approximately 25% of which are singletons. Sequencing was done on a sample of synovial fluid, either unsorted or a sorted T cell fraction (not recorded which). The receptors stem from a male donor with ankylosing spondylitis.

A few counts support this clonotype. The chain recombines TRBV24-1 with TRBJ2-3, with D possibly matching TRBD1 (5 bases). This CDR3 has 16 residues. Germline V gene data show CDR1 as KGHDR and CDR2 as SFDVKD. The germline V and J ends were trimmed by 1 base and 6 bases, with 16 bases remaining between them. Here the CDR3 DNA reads TGTGCCACCAGTGATTTCGAAGCGCAGGGCTGGGATACGCAGTATTTT. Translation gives CATSDFEAQGWDTQYF.

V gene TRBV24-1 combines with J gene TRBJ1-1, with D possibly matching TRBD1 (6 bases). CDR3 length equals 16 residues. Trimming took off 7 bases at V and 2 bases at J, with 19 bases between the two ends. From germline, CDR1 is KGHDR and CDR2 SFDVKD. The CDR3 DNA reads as TGTGCCACCAGAGGGGGTGGTGAGGGATTCAACACTGAAGCTTTCTTT. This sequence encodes CATRGGGEGFNTEAFF.

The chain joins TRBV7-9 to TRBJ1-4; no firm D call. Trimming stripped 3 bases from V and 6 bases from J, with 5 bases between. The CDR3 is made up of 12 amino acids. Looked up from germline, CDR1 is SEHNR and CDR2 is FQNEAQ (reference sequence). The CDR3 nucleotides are TGTGCCAGCAGCTTTCTTGATGAAAAACTGTTTTTT. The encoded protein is CASSFLDEKLFF.

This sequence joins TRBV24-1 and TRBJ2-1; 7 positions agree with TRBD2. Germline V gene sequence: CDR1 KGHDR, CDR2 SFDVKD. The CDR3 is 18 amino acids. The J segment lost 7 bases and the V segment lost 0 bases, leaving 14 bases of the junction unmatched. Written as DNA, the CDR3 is TGTGCCACCAGTGATTTGGTGCAGGCTGGCGGGAGAGGGAATGAGCAGTTCTTC. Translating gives CATSDLVQAGGRGNEQFF.

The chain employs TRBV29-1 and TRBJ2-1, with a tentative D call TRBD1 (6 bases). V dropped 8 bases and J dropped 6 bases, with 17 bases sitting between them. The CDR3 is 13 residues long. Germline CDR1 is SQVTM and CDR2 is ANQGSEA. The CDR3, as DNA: TGCAGCTTCCGGACAGAAGCCTTCAATGAGCAGTTCTTC. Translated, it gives CSFRTEAFNEQFF.

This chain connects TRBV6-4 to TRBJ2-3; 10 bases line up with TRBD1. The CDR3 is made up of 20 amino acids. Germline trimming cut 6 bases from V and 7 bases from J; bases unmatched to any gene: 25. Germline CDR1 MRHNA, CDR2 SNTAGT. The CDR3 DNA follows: TGTGCCAGCAGCCCGGGCGACAGGGGGCGCGTCGGGAGGTCCCTTTATACGCAGTATTTT. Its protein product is CASSPGDRGRVGRSLYTQYF.

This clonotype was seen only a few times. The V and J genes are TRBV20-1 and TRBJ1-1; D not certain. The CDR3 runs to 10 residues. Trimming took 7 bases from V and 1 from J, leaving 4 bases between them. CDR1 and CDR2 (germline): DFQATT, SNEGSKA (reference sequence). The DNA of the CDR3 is TGCAGTGGAGAGAACACTGAAGCTTTCTTT. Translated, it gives CSGENTEAFF.

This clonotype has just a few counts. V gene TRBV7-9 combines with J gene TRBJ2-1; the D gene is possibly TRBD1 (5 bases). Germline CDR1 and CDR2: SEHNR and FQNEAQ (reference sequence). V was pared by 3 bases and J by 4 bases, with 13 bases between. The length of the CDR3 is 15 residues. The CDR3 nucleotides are TGTGCCAGCAGCTTTAAGGGGCTGGGGTACAATGAGCAGTTCTTC. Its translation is CASSFKGLGYNEQFF.

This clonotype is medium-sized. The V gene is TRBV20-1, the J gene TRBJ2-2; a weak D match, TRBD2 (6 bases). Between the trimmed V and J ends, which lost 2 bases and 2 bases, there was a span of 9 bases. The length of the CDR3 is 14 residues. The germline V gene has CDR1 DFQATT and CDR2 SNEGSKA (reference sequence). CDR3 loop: CSARLAGNTGELFF. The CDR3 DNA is TGCAGTGCTAGATTGGCGGGAAACACCGGGGAGCTGTTTTTT.

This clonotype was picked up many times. CDR3 DNA: TGTGCCAGCAGCACAGCCGGGAGTCGCGAGCAGTACGTC. Its protein is CASSTAGSREQYV. The chain carries TRBV7-2 and TRBJ2-7; D possibly corresponds to TRBD2 (6 bases). Germline V CDR1 and CDR2: SGHTA, FQGNSA. V was cut by 5 bases and J by 6 bases, with 14 bases left in between. The CDR3 has 13 residues.

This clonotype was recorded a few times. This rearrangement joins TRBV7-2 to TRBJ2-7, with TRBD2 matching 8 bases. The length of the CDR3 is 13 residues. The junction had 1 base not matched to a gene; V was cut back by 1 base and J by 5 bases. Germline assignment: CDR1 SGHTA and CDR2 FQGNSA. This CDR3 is CASSLVAGNEQYV. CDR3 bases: TGTGCCAGCAGCTTAGTAGCGGGAAACGAGCAGTACGTC.

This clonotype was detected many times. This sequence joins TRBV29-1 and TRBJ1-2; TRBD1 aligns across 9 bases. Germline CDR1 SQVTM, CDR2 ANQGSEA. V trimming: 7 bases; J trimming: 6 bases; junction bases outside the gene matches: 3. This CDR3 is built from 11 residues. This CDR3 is CSADRGDGYTF. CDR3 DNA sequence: TGCAGCGCTGACAGGGGGGATGGCTACACCTTC.

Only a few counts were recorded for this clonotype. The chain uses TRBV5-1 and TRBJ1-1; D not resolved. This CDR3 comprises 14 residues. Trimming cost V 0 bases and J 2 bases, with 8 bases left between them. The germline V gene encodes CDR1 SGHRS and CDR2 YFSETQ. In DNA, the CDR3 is TGCGCCAGCAGCTTGGCGGGCAAAAACACTGAAGCTTTCTTT. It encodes CASSLAGKNTEAFF.

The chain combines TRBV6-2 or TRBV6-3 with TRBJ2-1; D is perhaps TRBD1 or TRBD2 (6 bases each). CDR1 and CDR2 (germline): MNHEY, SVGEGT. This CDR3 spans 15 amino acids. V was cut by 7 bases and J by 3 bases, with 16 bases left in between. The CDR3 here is CASTNPRGDYNEQFF. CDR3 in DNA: TGTGCCAGCACTAACCCTAGGGGGGACTACAATGAGCAGTTCTTC.

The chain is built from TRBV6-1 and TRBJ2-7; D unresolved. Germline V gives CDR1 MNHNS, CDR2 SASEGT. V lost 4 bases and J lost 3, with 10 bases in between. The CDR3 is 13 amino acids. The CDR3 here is CASSVSSIYEQYF. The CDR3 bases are TGTGCCAGCAGTGTAAGCTCGATCTACGAGCAGTACTTC.

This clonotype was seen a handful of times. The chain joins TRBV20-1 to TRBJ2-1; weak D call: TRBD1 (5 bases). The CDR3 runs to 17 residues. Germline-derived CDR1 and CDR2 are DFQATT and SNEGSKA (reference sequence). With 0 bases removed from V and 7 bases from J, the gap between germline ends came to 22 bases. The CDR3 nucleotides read TGCAGTGCTAGAGACCCGAAGCCGAGGCAGGGCAGAAATGAGCAGTTCTTC. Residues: CSARDPKPRQGRNEQFF.

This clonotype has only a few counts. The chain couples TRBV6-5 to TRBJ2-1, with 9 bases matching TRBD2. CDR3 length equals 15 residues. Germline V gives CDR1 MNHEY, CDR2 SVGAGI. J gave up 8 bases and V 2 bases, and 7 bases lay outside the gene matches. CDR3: CASSYPGGREDEQFF. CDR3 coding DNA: TGTGCCAGCAGTTACCCCGGCGGGAGGGAAGATGAGCAGTTCTTC.

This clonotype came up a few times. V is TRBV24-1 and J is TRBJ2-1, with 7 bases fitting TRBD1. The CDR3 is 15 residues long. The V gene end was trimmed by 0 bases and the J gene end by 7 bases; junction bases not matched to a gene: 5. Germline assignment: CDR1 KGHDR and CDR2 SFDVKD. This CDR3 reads CATSDLGTGANEQFF. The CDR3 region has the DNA TGTGCCACCAGTGATTTGGGAACAGGGGCTAATGAGCAGTTCTTC.

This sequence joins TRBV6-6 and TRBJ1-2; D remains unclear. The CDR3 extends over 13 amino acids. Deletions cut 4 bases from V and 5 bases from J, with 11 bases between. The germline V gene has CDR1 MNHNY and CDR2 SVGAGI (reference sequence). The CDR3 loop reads CASSSASLYGYTF. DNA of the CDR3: TGTGCCAGCAGTTCTGCTTCCCTGTATGGCTACACCTTC.

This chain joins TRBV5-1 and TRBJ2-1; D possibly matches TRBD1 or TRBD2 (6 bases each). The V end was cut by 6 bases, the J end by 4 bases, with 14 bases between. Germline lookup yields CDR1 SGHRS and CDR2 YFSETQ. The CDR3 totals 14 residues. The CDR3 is CASTIGGGYNEQFF. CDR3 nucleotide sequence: TGCGCCAGCACCATAGGAGGGGGATACAATGAGCAGTTCTTC. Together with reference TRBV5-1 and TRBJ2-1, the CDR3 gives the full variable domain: KAGVTQTPRYLIKTRGQQVTLSCSPISGHRSVSWYQQTPGQGLQFLFEYFSETQRNKGNFPGRFSGRQFSNSRSEMNVSTLELGDSALYLCASTIGGGYNEQFFGPGTRLTVL.

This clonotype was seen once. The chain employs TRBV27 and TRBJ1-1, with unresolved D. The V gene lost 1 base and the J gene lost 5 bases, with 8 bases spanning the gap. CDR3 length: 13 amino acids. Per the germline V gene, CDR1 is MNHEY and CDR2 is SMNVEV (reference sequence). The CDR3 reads CASSLLSGTEAFF. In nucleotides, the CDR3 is TGTGCCAGCAGTTTATTAAGTGGGACTGAAGCTTTCTTT.

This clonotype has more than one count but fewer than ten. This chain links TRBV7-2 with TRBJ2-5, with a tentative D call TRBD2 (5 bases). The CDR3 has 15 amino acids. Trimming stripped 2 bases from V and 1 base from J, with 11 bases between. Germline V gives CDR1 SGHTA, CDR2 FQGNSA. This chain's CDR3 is CASSLFGLFQETQYF. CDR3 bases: TGTGCCAGCAGCTTATTCGGACTCTTCCAAGAGACCCAGTACTTC.

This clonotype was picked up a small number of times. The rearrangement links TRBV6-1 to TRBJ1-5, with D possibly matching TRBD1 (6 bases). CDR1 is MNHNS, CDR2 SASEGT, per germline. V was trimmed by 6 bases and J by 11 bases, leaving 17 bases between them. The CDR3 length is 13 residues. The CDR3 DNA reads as TGTGCCAGCAGGGAGAGAGACAGGTATTCCCAGCATTTT. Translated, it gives CASRERDRYSQHF.